This TCR beta chain was recorded in a study of blood T cell repertoires in COVID-19. Study in general: Acute and convalescent COVID-19 specimens originated in the United States, Italy and Spain. T cells, B-cell-depleted T cells, or PBMCs supplied cDNA or gDNA.

Sequencing used immunoSEQ multiplex PCR; TCRdb keeps in-frame clones, though not all of them. The table includes under 200,000 clones, approximately 81% detected once. Those enrolled in Seattle joined during active infection and were followed longitudinally afterward. Deletions cut 4 bases from V and 1 base from J, with 14 bases between. CDR1 PRHDT and CDR2 FYEKMQ come from the germline V gene (reference sequence). The CDR3 spans 16 residues. Source material: peripheral blood. The rearrangement uses TRBV13 and TRBJ2-1, with D perhaps matching TRBD2 (5 bases). This sequence originates from a woman aged 50 to 65 with COVID-19, enrolled during active disease. The CDR3 DNA reads TGTGCCAGCAGCTCCTCCGGAGGTAGGTCCTACAATGAGCAGTTCTTC. Its protein product is CASSSSGGRSYNEQFF. Full variable domain (missing parts from reference TRBV13 and TRBJ2-1): AAGVIQSPRHLIKEKRETATLKCYPIPRHDTVYWYQQGPGQDPQFLISFYEKMQSDKGSIPDRFSAQQFSDYHSELNMSSLELGDSALYFCASSSSGGRSYNEQFFGPGTRLTVL.